The T cell receptor beta chain described here comes from a study of lymphopenia after photon versus proton radiotherapy. Study-wide results and limits: Better survival with proton therapy was suggested as possible, not demonstrated. Proton therapy kept repertoires fairly stable, unlike photons, which gained effector/memory cells. Post-nadir TCR diversity decline inversely tracked overall survival among those who died. Oligoclonal CD8+ Temra expansion after nadir drove photon patients' diversity drop.

This clone showed up just once. What it binds is unknown. CDR3 size: 14 residues. In germline, CDR1 is SGDLS, CDR2 YYNGEE. The V segment lost 3 bases and the J segment 6 bases; nucleotides outside the gene matches: 3. Clones were sequenced by immunoSEQ multiplex PCR, and TCRdb holds only the in-frame ones, with some missing. The table lists 150,000 to 200,000 clones, less than 90% of them singletons. The TCR sequence derives from a man in his fifties or sixties with gastric cancer. Specimen: peripheral blood, collected from a patient treated with photon-based radiotherapy. V gene TRBV9 combines with J gene TRBJ2-7; 13 nucleotides align to TRBD2. CDR3 coding DNA: TGTGCCAGCAGCGACGGACTAGCGGGGGCCGAGCAGTACTTC. This gives the protein CASSDGLAGAEQYF.